What follows describes a single TCR beta chain. Antigen unknown. This sample was included in a study of cytomegalovirus exposure and HLA in healthy donors. At the level of the study: Some 200 million T cells yielded about 120 million unique TCR beta sequences, as an earlier analysis found. Genotyping showed around 80% of a few hundred donors falling in the Caucasian-associated ancestry cluster.

The study ran its PCR with 60 Vbeta and 13 Jbeta primers. Under the authors' procedure: Among the unique TCR beta chains that a later analysis counted, about 85 million in all, around 11 million were shared. The assay was immunoSEQ multiplex PCR, and TCRdb's table has in-frame clones only and misses some. Clonal size and the V and J genes are those of that table, whereas D and trimming came from the DNA. Among 90,000 to 140,000 clones listed, around 75% were seen once. Study-level results: One variant, a missense change in DCLRE1C, was linked in a later analysis to TCR beta V- and J-gene trimming.

CDR1 and CDR2 (germline): LGHNA, YSLEER. The V gene lost 0 bases and the J gene lost 7 bases, with 16 bases spanning the gap. The CDR3 totals 15 residues. The sample comprised PBMCs. This sequence joins TRBV4-3 and TRBJ2-7; D possibly corresponds to TRBD1 (5 bases). The sequence derives from a man aged 25 to 40 in good health and CMV-seropositive. This chain's CDR3 is CASSQDGAGKGEQYF. In DNA form, the CDR3 reads TGCGCCAGCAGCCAAGATGGCGCAGGGAAAGGGGAGCAGTACTTC.